A selection of T cell receptor beta chains follows, all from one sample in a study of T cell responses to AZD1222 COVID-19 vaccine. The data were produced by immunoSEQ multiplex PCR, yet TCRdb's version contains in-frame clones alone and is incomplete. The sample yields approximately 180,000 clones, approximately 92% seen once. The sample here was peripheral blood, taken 28 days after the second dose of the MenACWY control vaccine. These receptor sequences come from an adult who received the MenACWY meningococcal vaccine as a control. CDR3s include the opening cysteine and the closing phenylalanine or tryptophan. The order of the fields is V gene, CDR3 protein.

V gene: TRBV11-2; CDR3 protein: CASSLAGPNSPLHF
V gene: TRBV7-9; CDR3 protein: CASSLPRQGVGDTQYF
V gene: TRBV28; CDR3 protein: CASSLVSYEQYF
V gene: TRBV28; CDR3 protein: CASSLEGQPQHF
V gene: TRBV7-9; CDR3 protein: CASRMALGRNNEQFF
V gene: TRBV12-3/TRBV12-4; CDR3 protein: CASSLQGSSPLHF
V gene: TRBV10-3; CDR3 protein: CAIAGGTSGSDNEQFF
V gene: TRBV19; CDR3 protein: CASSPGQGGTEAFF
V gene: TRBV27; CDR3 protein: CASSLSREGGKSAGYTF
V gene: TRBV7-9; CDR3 protein: CASSRDRREEQYF
V gene: TRBV14; CDR3 protein: CASSQRVVSYNEQFF
V gene: TRBV11-3; CDR3 protein: CASSPFRTKGSPLHF
V gene: TRBV4-3; CDR3 protein: CASSFTGVNTEAFF
V gene: TRBV11-2; CDR3 protein: CASSLVLRGTEAFF
V gene: TRBV7-7; CDR3 protein: CASSSATMTGELFF
V gene: TRBV12-3/TRBV12-4; CDR3 protein: CASSLQGARGYTF
V gene: TRBV6-1; CDR3 protein: CASSENRGQETQYF
V gene: TRBV4-3; CDR3 protein: CASSQDVGASLGLNGYTF
V gene: TRBV6-4; CDR3 protein: CASSAGSGYTF
V gene: TRBV5-5; CDR3 protein: CASTPTGGNYGYTF
V gene: TRBV10-3; CDR3 protein: CAISENGSGNTIYF
V gene: TRBV7-2; CDR3 protein: CASSFGLARSNEQFF
V gene: TRBV14; CDR3 protein: CASSQRQGSSGNTIYF
V gene: TRBV15; CDR3 protein: CATSRTRSTGEAFF
V gene: TRBV5-1; CDR3 protein: CASSSGLAGTNEQYF
V gene: TRBV30; CDR3 protein: CAWNKGSEKLFF
V gene: TRBV5-6; CDR3 protein: CASSLGRHYEQYF
V gene: TRBV7-3; CDR3 protein: CASSSLRGNEQFF
V gene: TRBV21-1; CDR3 protein: CASTSSVGTEAFF
V gene: TRBV5-5; CDR3 protein: CASSLRASGPDTQYF
V gene: TRBV5-6; CDR3 protein: CASSLYDRPNEKLFF
V gene: TRBV24-1; CDR3 protein: CATSDPTSGLYNEQFF
V gene: TRBV7-9; CDR3 protein: CASWLITQTRDLTDTQYF
V gene: TRBV23-1; CDR3 protein: CASSQSKAVMGTDTQYF
V gene: TRBV29-1; CDR3 protein: CSVAGGENGWDGYTF
V gene: TRBV24-1; CDR3 protein: CATSDSDWDGYTF
V gene: TRBV30; CDR3 protein: CAWSPRETVF
V gene: TRBV5-1; CDR3 protein: CASSTTGTSGWYEQFF
V gene: TRBV6-1; CDR3 protein: CASSETGPRTGELFF
V gene: TRBV5-4; CDR3 protein: CASSRGAEIYGYTF
V gene: TRBV7-2; CDR3 protein: CASSLGQGYQPQHF
V gene: TRBV4-1; CDR3 protein: CASSQTSSYNEQFF
V gene: TRBV28; CDR3 protein: CASSLGPAEYF
V gene: TRBV11-2; CDR3 protein: CASSLRTGNNSPLHF
V gene: TRBV12-5; CDR3 protein: CASALEDMGEQFF
V gene: TRBV15; CDR3 protein: CATSRDKVNEKLFF
V gene: TRBV19; CDR3 protein: CASRTRTRNTGELFF
V gene: TRBV5-1; CDR3 protein: CASSFARGRTDTQYF
V gene: TRBV19; CDR3 protein: CASSVQGANYGYTF
V gene: TRBV7-2; CDR3 protein: CASSLSGTGGTEAFF
V gene: TRBV13; CDR3 protein: CASSQTNTGELFF
V gene: TRBV3-1/TRBV3-2; CDR3 protein: CASSQGQGSTYEQYF